This T cell receptor (beta chain) was obtained from a study of early T cells in non-severe SARS-CoV-2 infection. TCRdb passed the 5' RACE reads through MiXCR, listing each CDR3 protein once. The table has over 45,000 distinct CDR3 sequences, 5.6% seen once; the top ten hold roughly 4.8%. The sequenced sample was whole blood. This receptor was obtained from an adult who was a healthcare worker with PCR-confirmed SARS-CoV-2 infection or an uninfected control (not recorded which).

The CDR3 spells CASRDWASGGRKTYEQYF. CDR3 bases: TGTGCCAGCAGGGATTGGGCTAGCGGGGGCCGTAAAACCTACGAGCAGTACTTC. The chain uses TRBV5-4 and TRBJ2-7; 10 nucleotides agree with TRBD2. The germline gives CDR1 SGHNT, CDR2 YYREEE (reference sequence). Trimming removed 5 bases from V and 2 bases from J; junction bases left unmatched: 16. This CDR3 spans 18 amino acids.